These T cell receptor beta chains were read from a single sample in a study of T cells in Graves' hyperthyroidism and ophthalmopathy. TCRdb itself ran the multiplex PCR reads through MiXCR, one entry per CDR3 protein. The sample yields about 560,000 distinct CDR3 sequences, roughly a sixth seen once. The specimen sequenced was blood. These receptors were taken from a woman in her late teens or twenties with Graves' hyperthyroidism. Both conserved end residues are trimmed from each CDR3. Some rows have no size entry. The others give once, few or many, or a class for an expanded clone.

J gene | V gene | clone size | CDR3 protein
TRBJ2-7 | TRBV28 | many | ASSPTLGHTYEQY
TRBJ2-3 | TRBV13 | many | ASSLKTSLTDTQY
TRBJ2-2 | TRBV27 | many | ASSAPGQGDPNTGELF
TRBJ1-3 | TRBV19 | - | ASSIMGSSGNTIY
TRBJ2-7 | TRBV30 | few | AWCPGASYEQY
TRBJ2-2 | TRBV5-6 | - | ASTQLTGELF
TRBJ2-5 | TRBV6-2/TRBV6-3 | many | ASSPGTSIQETQY
TRBJ1-1 | TRBV24-1 | many | ATSEDTGPNTEAF
TRBJ2-7 | TRBV28 | - | ASSSRTGEQY
TRBJ2-4 | TRBV2 | - | ASRSVSGTGNAINIQY
TRBJ2-1 | TRBV11-2 | few | ASRLSLAPLLLAPNEQL
TRBJ2-2 | TRBV28 | few | ASISSGELF
TRBJ2-6 | TRBV27 | - | ASSLSLFSGANVLT
TRBJ1-2 | TRBV6-2/TRBV6-3 | - | ASSYEDRVFYGYT
TRBJ1-2 | TRBV27 | - | ASSLGTASNYGYT
TRBJ2-3 | TRBV24-1 | many | ATSDLPPGAGRTDTQY
TRBJ2-2 | TRBV28 | - | ASSLYPGELF
TRBJ1-2 | TRBV27 | many | ASRRTGDGYT
TRBJ1-5 | TRBV6-5 | - | ASSYTTGSGQPQH
TRBJ2-3 | TRBV28 | many | ASSRTSGMTDTQY
TRBJ1-5 | TRBV12-3/TRBV12-4 | - | ASSLQGRDNQPQH